The 17 T cell receptor beta chains below all came from one sample that was sequenced in a study of T cell changes during pregnancy in multiple sclerosis. Libraries were prepared by immunoSEQ multiplex PCR; TCRdb keeps only in-frame clonotypes and omits some of them. The sample holds 55,000 to 75,000 clones, roughly 91% seen once. The sequenced sample was peripheral blood, obtained in the third trimester of pregnancy. These receptors all stem from a female donor in good health, enrolled as a control in a pregnancy study.

The chain combines TRBV29-1 with TRBJ2-3; no definite D call. Germline CDR1 SQVTM, CDR2 ANQGSEA. V dropped 3 bases and J dropped 0 bases, with 7 bases sitting between them. The length of the CDR3 is 13 residues. CDR3 sequence reads: CSVEATSTDTQYF. For the CDR3, the DNA is TGCAGCGTTGAGGCGACTAGCACAGATACGCAGTATTTT.

V usage is TRBV6-1 and J usage is TRBJ1-3, with D unresolved. CDR1 MNHNS and CDR2 SASEGT come from the germline V gene. The CDR3 covers 13 residues. Between the trimmed V and J ends, which lost 2 bases and 6 bases, there was a span of 8 bases. The CDR3 DNA reads TGTGCCAGCAGTGAAATCGGTGAAAACACCATATATTTT. It yields the protein CASSEIGENTIYF.

The V call is TRBV2, the J call TRBJ2-7; D uncertain. The germline V gene has CDR1 SNHLY and CDR2 FYNNEI. This CDR3 comprises 12 residues. V was cut by 8 bases and J by 3 bases, with 11 bases left in between. The CDR3 region is CASEERGYEQYF. CDR3 DNA sequence: TGTGCCAGCGAGGAGAGAGGCTACGAGCAGTACTTC.

V and J are TRBV19 and TRBJ1-5; 7 nucleotides line up with TRBD1. CDR1 LNHDA and CDR2 SQIVND come from the germline V gene (reference sequence). This CDR3 is built from 13 residues. CDR3 DNA sequence: TGTGCGAGCACTCGACAGGGAGGACAGCCCCAGCATTTT. Its translation is CASTRQGGQPQHF.

The chain joins TRBV6-5 to TRBJ2-7; perhaps TRBD1 as D (6 bases). The CDR3 has 14 amino acids. In germline, CDR1 is MNHEY, CDR2 SVGAGI. V dropped 2 bases and J dropped 2 bases, with 10 bases sitting between them. CDR3: CASSYVGGTYEQYF. The CDR3 DNA reads TGTGCCAGCAGTTACGTAGGGGGAACCTACGAGCAGTACTTC.

The V gene is TRBV7-2, the J gene TRBJ2-1; 12 bases agree with TRBD2. CDR1 is SGHTA and CDR2 is FQGNSA in the germline V gene. This CDR3 contains 17 residues. Trimming took 5 bases from V and 4 from J; bases not matched to a gene: 9. CDR3 DNA sequence: TGTGCCAGCAGCCTCTCTAGCGGGGGGGCGTTTTACAATGAGCAGTTCTTC. Its translation: CASSLSSGGAFYNEQFF. Looking up the rest from reference TRBV7-2 and TRBJ2-1 gives the full variable domain: GAGVSQSPSNKVTEKGKDVELRCDPISGHTALYWYRQSLGQGLEFLIYFQGNSAPDKSGLPSDRFSAERTGGSVSTLTIQRTQQEDSAVYLCASSLSSGGAFYNEQFFGPGTRLTVL.

The V call is TRBV1, the J call TRBJ2-3; TRBD2 reflects the table's D call only, with no check against the DNA. TRBV1 is a known pseudogene. There are 19 residues in the CDR3. The CDR3 is CTSSPLSYRNGSPTDTQYF. The CDR3 coding sequence is TGCACCAGCAGCCCGCTGTCGTATAGGAACGGGAGCCCCACAGATACGCAGTATTTT.

The chain uses TRBV27 and TRBJ2-1; TRBD2 matches 14 bases. CDR3 length: 18 residues. Per the germline V gene, CDR1 is MNHEY and CDR2 is SMNVEV (reference sequence). Trimming took 5 bases from V and 10 from J; bases not matched to a gene: 16. CDR3 loop: CASSPDSTSGRASHEQFF. CDR3 DNA sequence: TGTGCCAGCAGTCCTGACTCGACTAGCGGGAGGGCCTCACACGAGCAGTTCTTC.

The V and J genes are TRBV10-3 and TRBJ1-2; no firm D call. CDR3 length equals 14 residues. CDR1 is ENHRY and CDR2 is SYGVKD in the germline V gene. Between the trimmed V and J ends, which lost 0 bases and 0 bases, there was a span of 5 bases. CDR3 amino acids: CAISESETNYGYTF. CDR3 nucleotide sequence: TGTGCCATCAGTGAGTCAGAGACTAACTATGGCTACACCTTC.

This rearrangement joins TRBV29-1 to TRBJ2-7, with 7 nucleotides matching TRBD2. V was pared by 2 bases and J by 9 bases, with 16 bases of the junction left unmatched. The CDR3 contains 15 residues. CDR1 and CDR2 (germline): SQVTM, ANQGSEA. CDR3 loop: CSVESGRGPQDGQYF. DNA of the CDR3: TGCAGCGTTGAAAGTGGGAGGGGACCTCAAGACGGGCAGTACTTC.

The chain is built from TRBV5-1 and TRBJ1-3; possibly TRBD1 for D (6 bases). The CDR3 covers 14 residues. V dropped 4 bases and J dropped 4 bases, with 12 bases sitting between them. Looked up from germline, CDR1 is SGHRS and CDR2 is YFSETQ. The CDR3 DNA is TGCGCCAGCAGCAAGGGGGTTTTCGGAAACACCATATATTTT. Its protein is CASSKGVFGNTIYF. The variable domain in full, completed from reference TRBV5-1 and TRBJ1-3, reads KAGVTQTPRYLIKTRGQQVTLSCSPISGHRSVSWYQQTPGQGLQFLFEYFSETQRNKGNFPGRFSGRQFSNSRSEMNVSTLELGDSALYLCASSKGVFGNTIYFGEGSWLTVV.

This chain uses TRBV19 with TRBJ1-4; 9 bases are shared with TRBD1. The CDR3 extends over 15 amino acids. Trimming removed 3 bases from V and 6 bases from J; junction bases left unmatched: 5. The germline V gene encodes CDR1 LNHDA and CDR2 SQIVND (reference sequence). The CDR3 here is CASSIYGTGYEKLFF. CDR3 DNA sequence: TGTGCCAGTAGTATTTATGGGACAGGGTATGAAAAACTGTTTTTT. The full variable domain, rest sourced from reference TRBV19 and TRBJ1-4, is DGGITQSPKYLFRKEGQNVTLSCEQNLNHDAMYWYRQDPGQGLRLIYYSQIVNDFQKGDIAEGYSVSREKKESFPLTVTSAQKNPTAFYLCASSIYGTGYEKLFFGSGTQLSVL.

This chain uses TRBV5-4 with TRBJ1-2; D is uncertain. The length of the CDR3 is 15 residues. CDR1 and CDR2 (germline): SGHNT, YYREEE (reference sequence). Trimming removed 0 bases at V and 7 bases at J, with 16 bases between. The CDR3, as DNA: TGTGCCAGCAGCTTGGAGTGGAGGATGGGAGTTGGCTACACCTTC. It translates to CASSLEWRMGVGYTF.

The table lists this clone with a few counts. This chain links TRBV5-1 with TRBJ1-1; the D gene is possibly TRBD1 (5 bases). The V gene's germline CDR1 is SGHRS and CDR2 YFSETQ. There are 12 residues in the CDR3. V was clipped by 8 bases and J by 1 base, with 9 bases between them. The CDR3 is CASLGGNTEAFF. CDR3 sequence (DNA): TGCGCCAGTCTCGGGGGGAACACTGAAGCTTTCTTT.

The V call is TRBV5-4, the J call TRBJ1-1, with TRBD1 matching 7 bases. V was pared by 7 bases and J by 7 bases, with 7 bases of the junction left unmatched. The CDR3 sequence is 12 residues long. Germline V CDR1 and CDR2: SGHNT, YYREEE (reference sequence). CDR3 nucleotides: TGTGCCAGCGGGTCCCGGGACAGTGAAGCTTTCTTT. Translating gives CASGSRDSEAFF.

The gene calls are TRBV7-2 and TRBJ1-1; D is perhaps TRBD1 (5 bases). The CDR3 runs to 15 residues. Germline V gene lookup returns CDR1 SGHTA and CDR2 FQGNSA. The V end was cut by 0 bases, the J end by 4 bases, with 12 bases between. Here the CDR3 DNA reads TGTGCCAGCAGCTTAGCGATGGCCGGGGGCACTGAAGCTTTCTTT. Residues: CASSLAMAGGTEAFF.

The chain joins TRBV5-1 to TRBJ2-7; D remains unclear. This CDR3 is built from 15 residues. Germline-derived CDR1 and CDR2 are SGHRS and YFSETQ. Trimming took off 4 bases at V and 1 base at J, with 15 bases between the two ends. In DNA, the CDR3 is TGCGCCAGCAGCCTACCCGAGTCGGAGTCCTACGAGCAGTACTTC. This gives the protein CASSLPESESYEQYF.